A selection of T cell receptor beta chains follows, all from one sample in a study of neurological immune-mediated disorders. A single record per CDR3 protein comes from TCRdb applying MiXCR to the 5' RACE reads. Here the sample spans 48,000 or so distinct CDR3 sequences, 10% being singletons. The sequencing sample was made of PBMCs. These receptors originate from a woman between 40 and 50 years old with HTLV-1-associated myelopathy (HAM/TSP). Both conserved end residues are part of each CDR3. The D gene is left open where the match is weak. Some rows have no size entry. The others give once, few or many, or a class for an expanded clone.

D: NA
J: TRBJ2-2
size: many
V: TRBV4-2
CDR3: CASSQDSPGELFF
DNA: TGTGCCAGCAGCCAAGATTCCCCCGGGGAGCTGTTTTTT

D: TRBD2
J: TRBJ2-2
size: many
V: TRBV5-1
CDR3: CASSLVAGHTGELFF
DNA: TGCGCCAGCAGCTTGGTAGCGGGCCACACCGGGGAGCTGTTTTTT

D: TRBD2
J: TRBJ2-5
size: NA
V: TRBV4-2
CDR3: CASSQEWGGGDTQYF
DNA: TGTGCCAGCAGCCAAGAGTGGGGGGGTGGGGATACGCAGTACTTC

D: TRBD2
J: TRBJ2-4
size: many
V: TRBV10-3
CDR3: CAISESKRGDPNIQYF
DNA: TGTGCCATCAGTGAGTCGAAACGGGGGGATCCAAACATTCAGTACTTC

D: NA
J: TRBJ2-2
size: many
V: TRBV5-5
CDR3: CASSLESANTGELFF
DNA: TGTGCCAGCAGCTTGGAATCAGCGAACACCGGGGAGCTGTTTTTT

D: TRBD1
J: TRBJ2-1
size: many
V: TRBV4-3
CDR3: CASSQLRLGQGVDEQFF
DNA: TGCGCCAGCAGCCAACTCCGACTGGGACAGGGGGTCGATGAGCAGTTCTTC

D: NA
J: TRBJ2-2
size: many
V: TRBV15
CDR3: CATSRNQGNTGELFF
DNA: TGTGCCACCAGCAGGAACCAGGGGAACACCGGGGAGCTGTTTTTT

D: TRBD2
J: TRBJ2-2
size: many
V: TRBV7-2
CDR3: CASSLGLVPNTGELFF
DNA: TGTGCCAGCAGCTTGGGACTAGTGCCGAACACCGGGGAGCTGTTTTTT

D: NA
J: TRBJ1-3
size: many
V: TRBV12-3/TRBV12-4
CDR3: CASTNDPPGNTIYF
DNA: TGTGCCAGCACCAACGATCCCCCTGGAAACACCATATATTTT

D: TRBD1
J: TRBJ2-5
size: many
V: TRBV5-1
CDR3: CASSSTGWDETQYF
DNA: TGCGCCAGCAGCTCGACAGGGTGGGACGAGACCCAGTACTTC

D: NA
J: TRBJ2-3
size: once
V: TRBV5-8
CDR3: CTSSLDGLASKDTQYF
DNA: TGTACCAGCAGCTTGGACGGGCTAGCGTCCAAAGATACGCAGTATTTT

D: TRBD2
J: TRBJ2-3
size: many
V: TRBV3-1
CDR3: CASSLSGRLNTDTQYF
DNA: TGTGCCAGCAGCCTTAGCGGGAGATTAAACACAGATACGCAGTATTTT

D: TRBD1
J: TRBJ1-2
size: NA
V: TRBV5-5
CDR3: CASSLQGGYGGYTF
DNA: TGTGCCAGCAGCTTGCAGGGGGGTTACGGTGGCTACACCTTC

D: NA
J: TRBJ1-5
size: many
V: TRBV12-3/TRBV12-4
CDR3: CASSLQQGGNQPQHF
DNA: TGTGCCAGCAGTTTGCAGCAAGGGGGCAATCAGCCCCAGCATTTT

D: NA
J: TRBJ2-3
size: many
V: TRBV5-1
CDR3: CASSFDFDTDTQYF
DNA: TGCGCCAGCAGTTTTGACTTTGACACAGATACGCAGTATTTT

D: NA
J: TRBJ1-2
size: many
V: TRBV4-1
CDR3: CASSNWEGKGYTF
DNA: TGCGCCAGCAGCAATTGGGAAGGGAAGGGCTACACCTTC

D: NA
J: TRBJ2-7
size: NA
V: TRBV2
CDR3: CASIEELSGAYEQYF
DNA: TGTGCCAGCATTGAAGAACTATCGGGGGCCTACGAGCAGTACTTC

D: NA
J: TRBJ1-1
size: few
V: TRBV5-1
CDR3: CASSLEGLDTEAFF
DNA: TGCGCCAGCAGCTTGGAGGGATTGGACACTGAAGCTTTCTTT

D: NA
J: TRBJ2-3
size: few
V: TRBV21-1
CDR3: CASSNGTGAHTQYF
DNA: TGTGCCAGCAGCAACGGTACGGGGGCGCATACGCAGTATTTT

D: NA
J: TRBJ2-1
size: many
V: TRBV29-1
CDR3: CSVPAGTIYNEQFF
DNA: TGCAGCGTTCCCGCCGGGACGATCTACAATGAGCAGTTCTTC

D: NA
J: TRBJ1-6
size: many
V: TRBV5-1
CDR3: CASSLEGMIGSPLHF
DNA: TGCGCCAGCAGCTTGGAGGGCATGATCGGTTCACCCCTCCACTTT

D: TRBD1
J: TRBJ2-5
size: many
V: TRBV4-1
CDR3: CASSQGNTGEETQYF
DNA: TGCGCCAGCAGCCAAGGGAATACAGGGGAAGAGACCCAGTACTTC

D: NA
J: TRBJ1-3
size: few
V: TRBV10-3
CDR3: CAISGDSGNTIYF
DNA: TGTGCCATCAGTGGAGATTCTGGAAACACCATATATTTT

D: NA
J: TRBJ1-2
size: NA
V: TRBV4-3
CDR3: CASGSGFEGYTF
DNA: TGCGCCAGCGGCTCAGGGTTTGAAGGCTACACCTTC